The 7 T cell receptor beta chains below all came from one sample that was sequenced in a study of blood T cell repertoires in COVID-19. Sequenced by immunoSEQ multiplex PCR; TCRdb stores in-frame clones only, minus some. In the table there are 110,000 to 150,000 clones, over 80% of which are singletons. The sequenced sample was peripheral blood. Receptor source: a woman aged 45-59 years with acute or convalescent COVID-19.

This chain joins TRBV19 and TRBJ1-5, with a possible D match to TRBD1 (6 bases). Germline values: CDR1 LNHDA, CDR2 SQIVND (reference sequence). CDR3 length: 13 residues. The ends were cut back, 5 bases at V and 7 bases at J, with 12 bases in the middle. The CDR3 DNA follows: TGTGCCAGTAGTGCAACAGGGTGGCAGCCCCAGCATTTT. This codes for CASSATGWQPQHF.

The chain combines TRBV29-1 with TRBJ2-5, with 7 bases matching TRBD2. The V gene's germline CDR1 is SQVTM and CDR2 ANQGSEA. The CDR3 has 14 residues. The junction had 8 bases not matched to a gene; V was cut back by 2 bases and J by 5 bases. Here the CDR3 DNA reads TGCAGCGTTGAATATCGGGGGGTCGGGGAGACCCAGTACTTC. It translates to CSVEYRGVGETQYF.

V usage is TRBV5-6 and J usage is TRBJ1-6, with D uncertain. CDR1 SGHDT and CDR2 YYEEEE come from the germline V gene. There are 11 residues in the CDR3. Trimming left V 4 bases short and J 12 bases short, with 8 bases between. The CDR3 DNA is TGTGCCAGCAGCAATGAGGGACCCCTCCACTTT. Translating gives CASSNEGPLHF.

The chain recombines TRBV5-1 with TRBJ2-5; possible D gene TRBD1, 6 bases. V lost 2 bases to trimming and J lost 2 bases, with 13 bases between them. The CDR3 runs 15 residues. The germline V gene has CDR1 SGHRS and CDR2 YFSETQ. Here the CDR3 reads CASSLMGQIQETQYF. The CDR3 DNA reads as TGCGCCAGCAGCTTAATGGGACAAATACAAGAGACCCAGTACTTC.

In this sample, this clone turned up once. The V and J genes are TRBV9 and TRBJ1-3; TRBD1 aligns across 8 bases. Trimming removed 2 bases from V and 7 bases from J; junction bases left unmatched: 5. This CDR3 region has 14 residues. Germline V gives CDR1 SGDLS, CDR2 YYNGEE. CDR3 nucleotides: TGTGCCAGCAGCGTTACAGGGGGAAGGAACACCATATATTTT. This codes for CASSVTGGRNTIYF. Combining the CDR3 with reference TRBV9 and TRBJ1-3 gives the whole variable domain DSGVTQTPKHLITATGQRVTLRCSPRSGDLSVYWYQQSLDQGLQFLIQYYNGEERAKGNILERFSAQQFPDLHSELNLSSLELGDSALYFCASSVTGGRNTIYFGEGSWLTVV.

This sequence joins TRBV19 and TRBJ1-3; D may be TRBD1 (6 bases). This CDR3 comprises 14 residues. Germline V gene sequence: CDR1 LNHDA, CDR2 SQIVND (reference sequence). Trimming left V 10 bases short and J 2 bases short, with 15 bases between. The CDR3, as DNA: TGTGCCACTAAAAAGGGGGAGACTGGAAACACCATATATTTT. Its translation: CATKKGETGNTIYF.

The chain recombines TRBV27 with TRBJ2-1; possible D gene TRBD1, 5 bases. This CDR3 spans 15 amino acids. CDR1 is MNHEY and CDR2 is SMNVEV in the germline V gene (reference sequence). V gave up 5 bases and J gave up 6 bases, with 17 bases separating them. The chain's CDR3 is CASSPGRPQGNEQFF. DNA for the CDR3: TGTGCCAGCAGTCCTGGGCGGCCCCAGGGCAATGAGCAGTTCTTC.